Presented here are 5 T cell receptor beta chains from one specimen sequenced in a study of CD8 T cells in Susac syndrome (dated by TCRdb to the late 2010s). The method behind the library was the immunoSEQ multiplex PCR assay. RNA was extracted with the RNeasy kit and roughly 0.45 to 1 ug was reverse transcribed using random hexamers. Through fastp at Q25 and MiXCR, TCRdb rebuilt clones from the public reads, retaining in-frame beta chains. Duplicate CDR3 protein sequences are folded into a single record with the most common DNA and genes. The sample has 150,000 to 250,000 distinct CDR3 sequences on record, 90% to 95% of them singletons. The ten largest clones add up to approximately 0.093% of the sample. Sequencing was done on a sample of CD4+ T cells from PBMCs. These TCRs come from a human donor with multiple sclerosis.

The chain is built from TRBV9 and TRBJ1-1; D is undetermined. The ends were cut back, 2 bases at V and 3 bases at J, with 11 bases in the middle. This CDR3 region has 14 residues. The germline gives CDR1 SGDLS, CDR2 YYNGEE. The CDR3 loop is CASSVRSLDTEAFF. The CDR3 nucleotides are TGTGCCAGCAGCGTGAGGAGCCTAGACACTGAAGCTTTCTTT.

The CDR3 bases are TGCAGTGCTAGAGATCTGGGAGGGAGGGCCCCCAATGAGCAGTTCTTC. It yields the protein CSARDLGGRAPNEQFF. The rearrangement joins TRBV20-1 to TRBJ2-1; 7 bases map to TRBD2. V lost 0 bases, J lost 6 bases, and 11 bases stayed unmatched. This CDR3 spans 16 amino acids. The germline V gene has CDR1 DFQATT and CDR2 SNEGSKA (reference sequence).

J is TRBJ2-2 and V is TRBV7-6, with D possibly being TRBD1 (5 bases). The CDR3 runs to 15 residues. Germline CDR1 reads SGHVS; CDR2 reads FNYEAQ. Trimming took off 4 bases at V and 4 bases at J, with 13 bases between the two ends. The CDR3 DNA reads as TGTGCCAGCAGCTCCAGACAGATCGCCACCGGGGAGCTGTTTTTT. Amino acid sequence: CASSSRQIATGELFF.

The rearrangement links TRBV6-6 to TRBJ2-1; D may correspond to TRBD1 or TRBD2 (5 bases each). Germline CDR1 reads MNHNY; CDR2 reads SVGAGI (reference sequence). The V and J ends lost 6 bases and 8 bases respectively, with 20 bases between them. The CDR3 is 15 amino acids. In DNA form, the CDR3 reads TGTGCCAGCAGCTCCCTTAGGACTCTCAGGGATGAGCAGTTCTTC. It translates to CASSSLRTLRDEQFF.

V gene TRBV7-9 combines with J gene TRBJ2-1; the match to TRBD1 covers 7 bases. CDR3 size: 11 residues. Trimming cost V 6 bases and J 15 bases; bases outside gene matches: 8. Germline V gene lookup returns CDR1 SEHNR and CDR2 FQNEAQ (reference sequence). The CDR3 sequence: CASSFDRDAFF. The CDR3 DNA reads as TGTGCCAGCAGTTTTGACAGGGACGCGTTCTTC.